This TCR beta chain was profiled in a study of cytomegalovirus exposure and HLA in healthy donors. Turning to the study itself: Researchers found that approximately 80% of about 400 genotyped donors fell within the Caucasian-associated ancestry cluster.

The PCR contained 60 Vbeta and 13 Jbeta primers. Method: immunoSEQ multiplex PCR; TCRdb's copy keeps in-frame clones and lacks some. The sample records more than 100,000 clones, around 82% being singletons. The study's findings and limits: Presence/absence analyses assumed roughly uniform sequencing depth across donors. It was shown in a later analysis that HLA-associated TCR beta chains were more clonally expanded than other, equally common chains. The study listed under 200 cytomegalovirus-associated TCR beta chains.

This CDR3 region has 14 residues. Between the trimmed V and J ends, which lost 0 bases and 4 bases, there was a span of 7 bases. The germline V gene encodes CDR1 SGHKS and CDR2 YYEKEE (reference sequence). This clone has just one count. Its target is not known. This clonotype was sampled from a woman younger than 30 in good health and CMV-seropositive. This rearrangement joins TRBV5-5 to TRBJ2-2, with D uncertain. Sequencing used PBMCs. Here the CDR3 DNA reads TGTGCCAGCAGCTTGGCGGGTATCACCGGGGAGCTGTTTTTT. The encoded protein is CASSLAGITGELFF.